One sample yielded the 6 T cell receptor beta chains listed below, sequenced in a study of Ad26.COV2.S vaccination and SARS-CoV-2 variants (dated by TCRdb to the early 2020s). The treatment or condition tag for this specimen amounts to: 15 to 20 received Ad26.COV2.S at low or high dose, single or two shots; roughly 5 received placebo; per-sample allocation not given. For vaccine and placebo recipients, repertoires were sequenced using samples collected on day 63 after the first injection. The library was prepared using the immunoSEQ multiplex PCR assay. What TCRdb holds here is the immuneACCESS table cut down to in-frame rearrangements. Part of the clones is not present; checked against another copy, under half of the missing clones reflect an unresolved V gene, and the others are unexplained. This sample has some 250,000 clones in its table, and roughly 90% of those were observed once. Around 10% of the sample comes from the top ten.

The input for sequencing was peripheral blood, taken in a trial of Ad26.COV2.S vaccine versus placebo. All receptors derive from a person aged 18-65 years who received the Ad26.COV2.S COVID-19 vaccine or a placebo.

The chain recombines TRBV13 with TRBJ2-5; D is undetermined. V was cut by 1 base and J by 5 bases, with 8 bases left in between. There are 13 residues in the CDR3. Per germline, CDR1 PRHDT and CDR2 FYEKMQ (reference sequence). The CDR3: CASSLVVGETQYF. The CDR3 coding sequence is TGTGCCAGCAGCTTAGTGGTGGGGGAGACCCAGTACTTC.

V gene TRBV11-2 combines with J gene TRBJ2-7; TRBD1 might be the D (6 bases). This CDR3 region has 14 residues. The V and J ends lost 0 bases and 5 bases respectively, with 11 bases between them. CDR1 SGHAT and CDR2 FQNNGV come from the germline V gene. CDR3 sequence reads: CASSLDPGVDEQYF. The CDR3 nucleotides read TGTGCCAGCAGCTTAGATCCAGGGGTCGACGAGCAGTACTTC.

The chain carries TRBV5-6 and TRBJ1-1; 8 bases map to TRBD1. Germline V gives CDR1 SGHDT, CDR2 YYEEEE. J was trimmed by 8 bases and V by 4 bases; bases with no gene match: 10. The CDR3 is 14 amino acids. CDR3 in amino acids: CASSQNLRGREAFF. CDR3 sequence (DNA): TGTGCCAGCAGCCAAAACCTCAGGGGGCGGGAAGCTTTCTTT.

The V and J genes are TRBV4-1 and TRBJ2-3; TRBD2 matches 9 bases. With V trimmed by 4 bases and J by 4 bases, 9 bases remained unmatched. The CDR3 runs 16 residues. Looked up from germline, CDR1 is MGHRA and CDR2 is YSYEKL. The CDR3 loop is CASSPGGAGGADTQYF. The CDR3 DNA reads as TGCGCCAGCAGCCCCGGTGGAGCGGGAGGAGCAGATACGCAGTATTTT.

V gene TRBV6-5 combines with J gene TRBJ2-2, with unresolved D. This CDR3 spans 12 amino acids. V gave up 4 bases and J gave up 2 bases, with 2 bases separating them. CDR1 is MNHEY, CDR2 SVGAGI, per germline. For the CDR3, the DNA is TGTGCCAGCAGTTCTAACACCGGGGAGCTGTTTTTT. This translates into CASSSNTGELFF.

The rearrangement links TRBV28 to TRBJ1-1; no reliable D call. V was clipped by 6 bases and J by 6 bases, with 8 bases between them. This CDR3 has 11 amino acids. Germline V gene lookup returns CDR1 MDHEN and CDR2 SYDVKM. The CDR3 sequence is CASSHQSEAFF. The CDR3 region has the DNA TGTGCCAGCAGCCATCAGTCTGAAGCTTTCTTT.